Below, one T cell receptor (beta chain) is given with its context. The sample comes from a study of cytomegalovirus exposure and HLA in healthy donors. For the study at large: The same platform was used for the 130 or so validation repertoires as for the 650 to 800 first-cohort repertoires, as reported in a later analysis.

Germline assignment: CDR1 SEHNR and CDR2 FQNEAQ (reference sequence). V was pared by 5 bases and J by 7 bases, with 8 bases of the junction left unmatched. The CDR3 has 14 residues. Generated by immunoSEQ multiplex PCR, the TCRdb table keeps only in-frame clones and is missing some. The sample shows 40,000 to 60,000 clones, approximately 95% of them seen only once. The receptor comes from a woman aged 18-29 years in good health and CMV-seropositive. The sequenced material came from PBMCs. The chain carries TRBV7-9 and TRBJ1-2, with TRBD1 identical over 9 bases. The CDR3 bases are TGTGCCAGCAGCCTCCTTATGGGACAGGGTGGCTACACCTTC. Translating it yields CASSLLMGQGGYTF.